This T cell receptor beta chain was sequenced during a study of shared clonotypes between healthy human individuals (dated by TCRdb to about 2020). Some background on the complete study: A few men and two women, aged 18 to 49 years, made up the cohort. Per donor, leukapheresis produced somewhere between about 0.9 and 9 billion PBMCs. The study deeply sequenced blood TCR repertoires of roughly five healthy adults to estimate repertoire size and the extent of clonotype sharing between individuals. For each donor, CD4 naive and CD4 memory were each run on three plates, CD8 naive on two plates, and CD8 memory on one plate. To increase sequencing depth and limit assay-specific biases, different laboratories used diverse techniques to prepare libraries and sequence TCR repertoires.

Using the deep immunoSEQ assay, TCR CDR3 regions were amplified from genomic DNA by multiplex PCR. Extracted genomic DNA from each cell subset was distributed evenly across all wells of several immunoSEQ 96-well plates, and each plate was treated as a replicate. For sorted subsets, each replicate PCR was loaded with around 220 ng genomic DNA, equivalent to approximately 33,000 T cell genomes. Purified libraries were quantified with a Qubit 3.0 fluorometer, sized on a Bioanalyzer 2100, and re-quantified with the KAPA Library Quantification kit. Each immunoSEQ 96-well plate was sequenced on its own single-read 150-cycle Illumina NextSeq 550 flow cell. Per the original workflow: Because the immunoSEQ output held only junctional sequences and lacked quality scores, the filtering could not match the filtering applied to full-length reads. Sequences were annotated with PyIR, a Python wrapper for IgBLAST v1.9, and V/J genes and CDR3 were assigned using IMGT germline references. Reads were removed for weak V/J assignments (E-value above 1e-6), missing CDR3, stop codons, out-of-frame junctions, or ambiguous translated residues. V3J clonotypes were defined as sequences sharing the same inferred V gene, J gene, and CDR3 amino acid sequence. The percentage overlap between two repertoires was calculated by dividing the number of shared unique clonotypes by the size of the smaller repertoire. Richness of each repertoire was evaluated using RTK rarefaction, the Chao1 estimator, and Recon v2.1 estimates of unobserved clonotypes. Generation probabilities for all TCRbeta clonotypes obtained by the gDNA method from a few donors were computed using OLGA. Here the immuneACCESS table is served through TCRdb, limited to in-frame sequences with V and J called. Missing clones are a known gap in these copies; in checked studies unresolved V genes cover under half, and the rest lacks a known reason. D and trimming were read from the DNA, whereas the V and J calls and clone size are those reported in that table. The sample profile shows a few million clones; over 90% of them were found once. Jointly, the top ten make up about 0.39% of the sample.

As encoded in the germline V gene, CDR1 is SGHRS while CDR2 is YFSETQ. At the junction V is shortened by 0 bases and J by 0 bases, with 7 bases in between. Spanning cysteine to phenylalanine, the CDR3 consists of 15 amino acids. The sequence is cut down to CDR3 DNA, 45 bases in frame from base 1. In regard to this clone: Its antigen is still unknown. No base quality values were provided; no much bigger clone lies one nucleotide off. This specimen includes other DNA sequences encoding the same CDR3.

The full study reports these points: Higher generation probabilities were observed for clonotypes shared by all four sorted-subset donors than for non-shared clonotypes. Based on pairwise subsampling, the degree of clonotype sharing among donors was expected to be affected by sequencing depth. Sampling was limited to blood, and TCR repertoires in tissue likely differ from TCR repertoires in blood. Incomplete sequencing was indicated by rarefaction of sorted-subset datasets, despite the large sequencing depth. Sharing across several donors was observed for approximately 4.6% of naive CD4, under 4% of naive CD8, roughly 2.3% of memory CD4, and roughly 0.4% of memory CD8 clonotypes. The small number of donors limited the genetic and exposure-history diversity represented. Naive subsets generally had larger estimated clonotype richness than memory subsets did.

Donors were healthy HIV-negative adults with no recently reported acute infections or vaccinations. Every donor was a Caucasian adult residing in Nashville, Tennessee, USA. Magnetic negative selection was used to enrich CD4+ T cells, after which naive cells were positively selected on CD45RA and the negative fraction became the memory subset. Blood was collected by leukapheresis, and PBMCs were isolated by Ficoll-Histopaque density gradient centrifugation and then cryopreserved in liquid nitrogen vapor phase. Purity and quantity of every magnetically sorted T cell population were checked by analytical flow cytometry. Each sorted fraction had its genomic DNA isolated and then quantified by UV absorbance on a Nanodrop 2000c.

The sample was naive CD4+ T cells from PBMCs. The cell subset or site label, as the study defines it: CD45RA+ positively selected. The receptor chain draws on TRBV5-1 and TRBJ1-3, with no D gene named confidently. This clonotype was sampled from a man aged 18 to 30 in good health. Some clones in this sample may be carry-over from other donors' samples. The DNA is TGCGCCAGCAGCTTGGCCTCGGGCTCTGGAAACACCATATATTTT. This yields the protein CASSLASGSGNTIYF.